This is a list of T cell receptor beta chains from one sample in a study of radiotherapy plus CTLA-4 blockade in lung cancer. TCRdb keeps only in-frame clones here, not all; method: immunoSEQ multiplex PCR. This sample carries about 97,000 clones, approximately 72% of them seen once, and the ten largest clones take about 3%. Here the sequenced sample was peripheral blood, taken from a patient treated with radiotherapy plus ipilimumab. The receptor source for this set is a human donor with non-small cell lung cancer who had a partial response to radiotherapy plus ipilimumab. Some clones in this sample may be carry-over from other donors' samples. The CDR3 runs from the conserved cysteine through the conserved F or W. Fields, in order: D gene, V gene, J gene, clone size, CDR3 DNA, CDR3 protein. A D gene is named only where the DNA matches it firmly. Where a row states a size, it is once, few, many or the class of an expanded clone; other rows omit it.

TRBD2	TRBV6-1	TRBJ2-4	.	TGTGCCAGCAGTGAGGCTAGCGGGGGGGACATTCAGTACTTC	CASSEASGGDIQYF
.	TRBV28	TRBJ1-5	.	TGTGCCAGCACCCAAGGAGGGACGAGCAATCAGCCCCAGCATTTT	CASTQGGTSNQPQHF
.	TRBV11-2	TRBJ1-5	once	TGTGCCAGCAGCTTAAACACGGGGAATCAGCCCCAGCATTTT	CASSLNTGNQPQHF
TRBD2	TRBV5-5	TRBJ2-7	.	TGTGCCAGCAGCTTGGCCGGGACTACCAACGAGCAGTACTTC	CASSLAGTTNEQYF
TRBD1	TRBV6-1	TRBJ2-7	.	TGTGCCAGCAGTGATCTACAGGGGGTACACGAGCAGTACTTC	CASSDLQGVHEQYF
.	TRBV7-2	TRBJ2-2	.	TGTGCCAGCAGAAGTGGGGGGGGCAACACCGGGGAGCTGTTTTTT	CASRSGGGNTGELFF
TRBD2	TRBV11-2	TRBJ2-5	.	TGTGCCAGCAGCTTAGAAGCTTATGGCGGGGGGCGACGAGAGACCCAGTACTTC	CASSLEAYGGGRRETQYF
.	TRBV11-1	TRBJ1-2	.	TGTGCCAGCAGCTCTCTAACCCGACAGCTTAACTATGGCTACACCTTC	CASSSLTRQLNYGYTF
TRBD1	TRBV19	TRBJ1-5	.	TGTGCCAGTAGTCAACAGGGGGCCAATCAGCCCCAGCATTTT	CASSQQGANQPQHF
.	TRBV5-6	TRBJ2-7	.	TGTGCCAGCAGCTCTACCACCGATTACGAGCAGTACTTC	CASSSTTDYEQYF
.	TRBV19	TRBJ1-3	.	TGTGCCAGTAGTATGGGCAGAGGAAACACCATATATTTT	CASSMGRGNTIYF
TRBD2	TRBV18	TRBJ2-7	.	TGTGCCAGCTCACCAGCAGCGGGAGTCTCCTACGAGCAGTACTTC	CASSPAAGVSYEQYF
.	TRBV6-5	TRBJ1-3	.	TGTGCCAGCAGCCGAGCCGTTTCTGGAAACACCATATATTTT	CASSRAVSGNTIYF
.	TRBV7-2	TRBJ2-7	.	TGTGCCAGCAGCTTAGCGAGCGCGGGAACGTCCTACGAGCAGTACTTC	CASSLASAGTSYEQYF
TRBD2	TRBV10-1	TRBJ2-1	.	TGCGCCAGCAGTCTAGCGGGGTCCTACAATGAGCAGTTCTTC	CASSLAGSYNEQFF
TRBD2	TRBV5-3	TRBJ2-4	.	TGTGCCAGAAGCTTGGCCACTTTTAGCGGGGAGGAAAACATTCAGTACTTC	CARSLATFSGEENIQYF
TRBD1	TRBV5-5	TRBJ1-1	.	TGTGCCAGCAGCTTCCAGGGGGACACTGAAGCTTTCTTT	CASSFQGDTEAFF
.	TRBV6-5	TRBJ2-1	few	TGTGCCAGCACCACCAGGGCTGGATACAATGAGCAGTTCTTC	CASTTRAGYNEQFF
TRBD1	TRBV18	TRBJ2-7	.	TGTGCCAGCTCACCAAACATTCTATACAGGGGGAAAATGGAGCAGTACTTC	CASSPNILYRGKMEQYF
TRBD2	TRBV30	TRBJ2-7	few	TGTGCCTGGAGATTCGGCGGGGGGCCCTACGAGCAGTACTTC	CAWRFGGGPYEQYF
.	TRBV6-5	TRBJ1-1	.	TGTGCCAGCAGTTCAAGACAGATGAGGGAAGCTTTCTTT	CASSSRQMREAFF
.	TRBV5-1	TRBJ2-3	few	TGCGCCAGCAGCTTGGAGCCTAGCGCGAGCACAGATACGCAGTATTTT	CASSLEPSASTDTQYF
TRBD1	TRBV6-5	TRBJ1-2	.	TGTGCCAGCATGGGTAGGGGCAGGGGGCTTTATGGCTACACCTTC	CASMGRGRGLYGYTF
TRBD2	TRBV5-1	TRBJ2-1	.	TGCGCCAGCAGGGGACTAGCGGGAGGGAATGAGCAGTTCTTC	CASRGLAGGNEQFF
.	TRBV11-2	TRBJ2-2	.	TGTGCCAGCAGCGCCCTACTAGGGTTGGCCGGGGAGCTGTTTTTT	CASSALLGLAGELFF
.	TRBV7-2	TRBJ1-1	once	TGTGCCAGCAGCTCAGAGTCGGGGTATAGAGCTTTCTTT	CASSSESGYRAFF
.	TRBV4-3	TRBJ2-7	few	TGCGCCAGCAGCCTGTGGGCGCAGAGCTCCTACGAGCAGTACTTC	CASSLWAQSSYEQYF
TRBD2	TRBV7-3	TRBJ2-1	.	TGTGCCAGCAGCTCAACTAGCGGGAGGGTGGGTGATGAGCAGTTCTTC	CASSSTSGRVGDEQFF
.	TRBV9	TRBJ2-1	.	TGTGCCAGCAGCGTAGTTCCGGGAGCATACAATGAGCAGTTCTTC	CASSVVPGAYNEQFF
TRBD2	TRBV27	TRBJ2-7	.	TGTGCCAGCAGGGATGCGGGGGGGCCTAAGCAGTACTTC	CASRDAGGPKQYF
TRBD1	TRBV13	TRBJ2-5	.	TGTGCCAGCAGCTTAGGCACCGGGACAGGGGGGGAGACCCAGTACTTC	CASSLGTGTGGETQYF
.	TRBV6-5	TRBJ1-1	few	TGTGCCAGCAGTACACAGGCGACGGTCACTGAAGCTTTCTTT	CASSTQATVTEAFF
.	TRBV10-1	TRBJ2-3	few	TGCGCCAGCAGTGAATCGAGGGCTACAGATACGCAGTATTTT	CASSESRATDTQYF
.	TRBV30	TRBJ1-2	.	TGTGCCTGGAGTGTACTCCAGGGCGTCTATGGCTACACCTTC	CAWSVLQGVYGYTF
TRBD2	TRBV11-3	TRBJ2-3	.	TGTGCCAGCAGCTTTCAGGCAGCGGGGGGAACAGATACGCAGTATTTT	CASSFQAAGGTDTQYF
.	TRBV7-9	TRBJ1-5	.	TGTGCCAGCAGCCGGGGGGGGGCCCTCGAGCCCCAGCATTTT	CASSRGGALEPQHF
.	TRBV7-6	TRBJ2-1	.	TGTGCCAGCAGCTTAGGGGACTTCAATGAGCAGTTCTTC	CASSLGDFNEQFF
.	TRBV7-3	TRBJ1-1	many	TGTGCCAGCAGCTTAGGGGGCCCTAATGAAGCTTTCTTT	CASSLGGPNEAFF
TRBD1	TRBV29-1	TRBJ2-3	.	TGCAGCGTCTACAGGGGGGCCCAGCGGACGCCCACAGATACGCAGTATTTT	CSVYRGAQRTPTDTQYF
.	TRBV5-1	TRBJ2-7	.	TGCGCCAGCAGCTTACGACAGGACTCCTACGAGCAGTACTTC	CASSLRQDSYEQYF
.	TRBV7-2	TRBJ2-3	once	TGTGCCAGCAGCCGAGGGCGAGAGACAGATACGCAGTATTTT	CASSRGRETDTQYF
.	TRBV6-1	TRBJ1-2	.	TGTGCCAGCAGTGAATTCCCAGGGGCCGGCTATGGCTACACCTTC	CASSEFPGAGYGYTF
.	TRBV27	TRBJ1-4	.	TGTGCCAGCAGGCCTATTATTGAGGATGAAAAACTGTTTTTT	CASRPIIEDEKLFF
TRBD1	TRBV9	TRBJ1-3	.	TGTGCCAGCAGCACGACAGGGGGCCCTGGAAACACCATATATTTT	CASSTTGGPGNTIYF
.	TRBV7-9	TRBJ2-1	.	TGTGCCAGCAGCTTAATAATTTACAATGAGCAGTTCTTC	CASSLIIYNEQFF